Below are 10 T cell receptor beta chains sequenced from a single sample in a study of shared T cell receptors in the human thymus. Repertoires were generated with immunoSEQ multiplex PCR, while TCRdb's copy carries only in-frame clones and drops some. The table records hundreds of thousands of clones, around 78% of them present only once. The same data also contributed to another study, on human thymus T cells.

The sequencing input was thymocytes. The receptors here all came from a boy less than two years old with a congenital heart defect.

This rearrangement joins TRBV2 to TRBJ2-1; TRBD1 agrees at 9 bases. After removal of 8 bases from V and 11 bases from J, the junction contained 7 bases not matched to a gene. Germline lookup yields CDR1 SNHLY and CDR2 FYNNEI. The CDR3 length is 12 residues. The DNA for the CDR3 is TGTGCCAGCGAGGACAGGGGACAGCAGCAGTTCTTC. This encodes CASEDRGQQQFF.

J is TRBJ2-3 and V is TRBV7-3, with TRBD2 as a possible D gene (6 bases). This CDR3 is built from 17 residues. V dropped 2 bases and J dropped 2 bases, with 17 bases sitting between them. Looked up from germline, CDR1 is SGHTA and CDR2 is FQGTGA. CDR3 region: CASSLGLRRAHTDTQYF. DNA for the CDR3: TGTGCCAGCAGCTTAGGCCTGCGGAGGGCCCACACAGATACGCAGTATTTT.

The chain uses TRBV5-1 and TRBJ2-3; the match to TRBD2 covers 7 bases. The trim removed 4 bases at V and 1 base at J, leaving 9 bases unmatched. The CDR3 is made up of 16 amino acids. CDR1 and CDR2 (germline): SGHRS, YFSETQ. CDR3 loop: CASSLVWGGGTDTQYF. The CDR3 DNA reads TGCGCCAGCAGCCTGGTGTGGGGAGGGGGCACAGATACGCAGTATTTT. The variable domain in full, with the rest retrieved from reference TRBV5-1 and TRBJ2-3, is KAGVTQTPRYLIKTRGQQVTLSCSPISGHRSVSWYQQTPGQGLQFLFEYFSETQRNKGNFPGRFSGRQFSNSRSEMNVSTLELGDSALYLCASSLVWGGGTDTQYFGPGTRLTVL.

The chain has TRBV11-1 and TRBJ2-5; 11 bases align to TRBD2. The V segment lost 1 base and the J segment 7 bases; nucleotides outside the gene matches: 8. Germline CDR1 is SGHAT and CDR2 is FQDESV (reference sequence). The CDR3 spans 16 residues. For the CDR3, the DNA is TGTGCCAGCAGCTTAGGGGTAGCGGGAGGGCCTGGGACCCAGTACTTC. Translating it yields CASSLGVAGGPGTQYF.

The chain combines TRBV25-1 with TRBJ2-7; 9 bases fit TRBD1. Trimming cost V 2 bases and J 5 bases; bases outside gene matches: 16. The CDR3 is 18 residues long. Germline V gives CDR1 MGHDK, CDR2 SYGVNS. As DNA, the CDR3 is TGTGCCAGCAGTGAACCCGGGAACAGGGGGCGTTCAGCCCACGAGCAGTACTTC. Translating gives CASSEPGNRGRSAHEQYF.

V is TRBV4-1 and J is TRBJ2-5; 9 nucleotides line up with TRBD2. V was clipped by 1 base and J by 1 base; unmatched bases: 7. CDR1 and CDR2 from the germline V gene are MGHRA and YSYEKL. The CDR3 totals 17 residues. In DNA form, the CDR3 reads TGCGCCAGCAGCCAAGGCCCACGGACTAGCGTCCAAGAGACCCAGTACTTC. Encoded protein: CASSQGPRTSVQETQYF.

The chain combines TRBV29-1 with TRBJ2-5; the match to TRBD1 covers 9 bases. The CDR3 is made up of 15 amino acids. J gave up 0 bases and V 1 base, and 3 bases lay outside the gene matches. CDR1 and CDR2 (germline): SQVTM, ANQGSEA. The CDR3: CSVEGDRVDQETQYF. The CDR3 bases are TGCAGCGTTGAAGGGGACAGGGTGGACCAAGAGACCCAGTACTTC.

The CDR3: CASSLRTDKGWEQYF. CDR3 DNA sequence: TGTGCCAGCAGCCTTAGGACGGATAAGGGGTGGGAGCAGTACTTC. The chain carries TRBV7-8 and TRBJ2-7; possibly TRBD1 for D (5 bases). The V gene's germline CDR1 is SGHVS and CDR2 FQNEAQ. V was shortened by 5 bases and J by 7 bases, with 21 bases between the two germline ends. This CDR3 has 15 amino acids.

The chain couples TRBV4-1 to TRBJ2-5; TRBD1 matches at 8 bases. From germline, CDR1 is MGHRA and CDR2 YSYEKL. V lost 5 bases and J lost 5; bases outside the gene matches: 10. The CDR3 length is 15 residues. In DNA, the CDR3 is TGCGCCAGCAGCGCTCGACAGGGGCTAGAGGAGACCCAGTACTTC. This codes for CASSARQGLEETQYF.

The chain uses TRBV28 and TRBJ2-3; 7 nucleotides align to TRBD1. Germline loops: CDR1 MDHEN, CDR2 SYDVKM. V shed 4 bases and J 2 bases; nucleotides not matched to a gene: 9. This CDR3 spans 16 amino acids. CDR3 coding DNA: TGTGCCAGCAGTTCCCCTACAGGGGTGGCCACAGATACGCAGTATTTT. This translates into CASSSPTGVATDTQYF.